A single sample gave rise to the 26 T cell receptor beta chains below, sequenced in a study of STAT5B mutations in CD4+ large granular lymphocyte leukemia. Measured with immunoSEQ multiplex PCR; TCRdb has only the in-frame clones, and not every one. The table records about 30,000 clones, more than 60% of them present only once. The sequenced sample was CD4+ T cells from blood buffy coats. These receptors originate from a human donor in good health.

J is TRBJ2-5 and V is TRBV11-3, with D perhaps TRBD1 (6 bases). This CDR3 region has 13 residues. CDR1 and CDR2 (germline): SGHNT, YENEEA. V was cut by 4 bases and J by 4 bases, with 10 bases left in between. The CDR3 nucleotides are TGTGCCAGCAGCTACCAGGGGTCAGAGACCCAGTACTTC. Its translation is CASSYQGSETQYF.

V and J are TRBV5-5 and TRBJ1-6; TRBD1 aligns across 7 bases. Germline assignment: CDR1 SGHKS and CDR2 YYEKEE (reference sequence). V trimming: 5 bases; J trimming: 7 bases; junction bases outside the gene matches: 6. The CDR3 has 14 residues. The DNA of the CDR3 is TGTGCCAGCAGTAGGGGACAGTTGAATTCACCCCTCCACTTT. This encodes CASSRGQLNSPLHF.

The chain employs TRBV21-1 and TRBJ2-7; TRBD2, the table's D call, was not compared with the DNA. TRBV21-1 is given as a pseudogene. The CDR3 is 16 residues long. Here the CDR3 DNA reads TGTGCCAGCAGCAACTGGGCAGGACTATTCCCCTACGAGCAGTACTTC. Amino acids: CASSNWAGLFPYEQYF.

The sample holds a few counts of this clone. CDR3 nucleotide sequence: TGTGCCAGCACGGGGACTCTCACAGATACGCAGTATTTT. Its translation: CASTGTLTDTQYF. J is TRBJ2-3 and V is TRBV6-5; possible D gene TRBD2, 6 bases. Germline CDR1 reads MNHEY; CDR2 reads SVGAGI. The V and J ends lost 7 bases and 2 bases respectively, with 10 bases between them. The CDR3 sequence is 13 residues long.

The chain uses TRBV19 and TRBJ1-5; 9 positions agree with TRBD1. The CDR3 runs to 15 residues. V dropped 6 bases and J dropped 1; count of bases not matched to a gene: 4. Germline V gives CDR1 LNHDA, CDR2 SQIVND (reference sequence). In DNA, the CDR3 is TGTGCCAGTAGCCCGACAGGGGGAAGCAATCAGCCCCAGCATTTT. Amino acids: CASSPTGGSNQPQHF.

This clone came up a few times. The V gene is TRBV10-3, the J gene TRBJ1-1; D gene ambiguous. The CDR3 has 11 amino acids. The germline gives CDR1 ENHRY, CDR2 SYGVKD. V dropped 5 bases and J dropped 5 bases, with 6 bases sitting between them. CDR3 protein: CAISPGTEAFF. CDR3 bases: TGTGCCATCAGTCCGGGGACTGAAGCTTTCTTT.

J is TRBJ2-5 and V is TRBV6-1, with D uncertain. Trimming took 9 bases from V and 4 from J, leaving 15 bases between them. Germline V gives CDR1 MNHNS, CDR2 SASEGT. The CDR3 spans 13 residues. The DNA for the CDR3 is TGTGCCAGTAGGTTATTAGTGGGAGAGACCCAGTACTTC. Its protein is CASRLLVGETQYF.

This rearrangement joins TRBV7-2 to TRBJ2-7; 10 bases agree with TRBD2. The CDR3 runs to 14 residues. V was clipped by 2 bases and J by 4 bases; unmatched bases: 2. The germline CDR1 and CDR2 sequences are SGHTA and FQGNSA. The CDR3 coding sequence is TGTGCCAGCAGCTTACTACTAGCGGGGTACGAGCAGTACTTC. Protein product: CASSLLLAGYEQYF.

This rearrangement joins TRBV11-2 to TRBJ2-6, with D perhaps assigned TRBD1 or TRBD2 (5 bases each). The CDR3 is 18 amino acids. V lost 5 bases and J 0 bases, leaving 17 bases between the germline ends. The germline CDR1 and CDR2 sequences are SGHAT and FQNNGV. The CDR3 here is CASSAGGGRASGANVLTF. CDR3 in DNA: TGTGCCAGCAGCGCCGGTGGGGGTCGCGCCTCTGGGGCCAACGTCCTGACTTTC.

This clone was detected only a few times. V gene TRBV4-2 combines with J gene TRBJ1-2; D gene uncertain. Trimming pared 1 base from V and 3 bases from J, leaving 12 bases between. This CDR3 contains 15 residues. The germline CDR1 and CDR2 sequences are LGHNA and YNFKEQ. DNA of the CDR3: TGTGCCAGCAGCCAAGTGGTCGGGGAGGACTATGGCTACACCTTC. Translated: CASSQVVGEDYGYTF.

This clone was counted a single time. The V gene is TRBV29-1, the J gene TRBJ2-3; 9 bases line up with TRBD2. J gave up 2 bases and V 8 bases, and 8 bases lay outside the gene matches. Germline V gene sequence: CDR1 SQVTM, CDR2 ANQGSEA. This CDR3 is 14 amino acids long. CDR3 in DNA: TGCAGCTCCGCGGGGGGGCGGCACACAGATACGCAGTATTTT. Amino acids: CSSAGGRHTDTQYF.

The rearrangement links TRBV5-1 to TRBJ2-6; no reliable D call. CDR1 is SGHRS and CDR2 is YFSETQ in the germline V gene. With 3 bases removed from V and 7 bases from J, the gap between germline ends came to 14 bases. The CDR3 extends over 15 amino acids. CDR3 region: CASSSDIARANVLTF. CDR3 DNA: TGCGCCAGCAGCTCCGACATCGCGCGAGCCAACGTCCTGACTTTC.

In the case of this clone: Other DNA sequences in this specimen translate into the identical CDR3. The chain employs TRBV30 and TRBJ1-1; a possible D gene is TRBD1 (5 bases). Germline V gives CDR1 GTSNPN, CDR2 SVGIG (reference sequence). V was shortened by 3 bases and J by 7 bases, with 12 bases between the two germline ends. The CDR3 length is 12 residues. The CDR3 sequence is CAWSLGVGEAFF. In DNA form, the CDR3 reads TGTGCCTGGAGCCTGGGGGTTGGTGAAGCTTTCTTT.

The chain links TRBV29-1 to TRBJ2-5; D tentatively reads TRBD1 or TRBD2 (5 bases each). The V gene's germline CDR1 is SQVTM and CDR2 ANQGSEA. CDR3 size: 12 residues. Trimming took 4 bases from V and 5 from J, leaving 11 bases between them. CDR3 nucleotide sequence: TGCAGCGTTGGAGGGACCGGGGAGACCCAGTACTTC. Amino acids: CSVGGTGETQYF. The full variable domain, rest sourced from reference TRBV29-1 and TRBJ2-5, is SAVISQKPSRDICQRGTSLTIQCQVDSQVTMMFWYRQQPGQSLTLIATANQGSEATYESGFVIDKFPISRPNLTFSTLTVSNMSPEDSSIYLCSVGGTGETQYFGPGTRLLVL.

V gene TRBV14 combines with J gene TRBJ2-2; the D is unclear. Germline V gene sequence: CDR1 SGHDN, CDR2 FVKESK. V was shortened by 6 bases and J by 4 bases, with 15 bases between the two germline ends. There are 15 residues in the CDR3. The CDR3 reads CASRPVDLATGELFF. CDR3 DNA: TGTGCCAGCAGGCCCGTAGACTTAGCCACCGGGGAGCTGTTTTTT.

The chain links TRBV11-3 to TRBJ2-1, with 8 bases that match TRBD2. Germline V gene data show CDR1 as SGHNT and CDR2 as YENEEA. The CDR3 runs to 18 residues. V was pared by 0 bases and J by 4 bases, with 11 bases of the junction left unmatched. Written as DNA, the CDR3 is TGTGCCAGCAGCTTAGATGCGGGGGGCAGTCGAATTTACAATGAGCAGTTCTTC. This encodes CASSLDAGGSRIYNEQFF.

The rearrangement joins TRBV19 to TRBJ1-6, with 8 bases lining up with TRBD1. Germline V lookup: CDR1 LNHDA, CDR2 SQIVND (reference sequence). J lost 11 bases, V lost 5 bases, and 14 bases had no gene match. The CDR3 extends over 16 amino acids. CDR3 coding DNA: TGTGCCAGTAGTCCAGGACAGGGATTTCCTTCGCCACCCCTCCACTTT. Amino acid sequence: CASSPGQGFPSPPLHF.

The V call is TRBV5-1, the J call TRBJ2-1, with D possibly being TRBD2 (5 bases). V lost 0 bases and J lost 9, with 10 bases in between. The CDR3 consists of 13 residues. The germline V gene encodes CDR1 SGHRS and CDR2 YFSETQ. The CDR3 region has the DNA TGCGCCAGCAGCTTGGTAGCGTCGGCTGAGCAGTTCTTC. It specifies CASSLVASAEQFF. The full variable domain, its missing parts supplied by reference TRBV5-1 and TRBJ2-1, is KAGVTQTPRYLIKTRGQQVTLSCSPISGHRSVSWYQQTPGQGLQFLFEYFSETQRNKGNFPGRFSGRQFSNSRSEMNVSTLELGDSALYLCASSLVASAEQFFGPGTRLTVL.

The chain couples TRBV6-6 to TRBJ1-2, with a weak D call TRBD1 (6 bases). Germline values: CDR1 MNHNY, CDR2 SVGAGI (reference sequence). The germline V and J ends were trimmed by 6 bases and 3 bases, with 17 bases remaining between them. There are 15 residues in the CDR3. This CDR3 reads CASSHGGAGDYGYTF. DNA of the CDR3: TGTGCCAGCAGCCACGGGGGGGCCGGCGACTATGGCTACACCTTC.

The chain has TRBV5-1 and TRBJ1-2; 7 bases line up with TRBD1. The CDR3 is made up of 16 amino acids. Looked up from germline, CDR1 is SGHRS and CDR2 is YFSETQ. The junction had 13 bases not matched to a gene; V was cut back by 0 bases and J by 8 bases. The CDR3 DNA is TGCGCCAGCAGCTTGGTGGTCGGCAGGGGGGACGCCGGCTACACCTTC. Protein product: CASSLVVGRGDAGYTF.

V and J are TRBV27 and TRBJ2-5, with 8 bases lining up with TRBD2. There are 16 residues in the CDR3. V shed 3 bases, J shed 5 bases, and the junction held 11 bases outside the gene matches. Germline loops: CDR1 MNHEY, CDR2 SMNVEV (reference sequence). Here the CDR3 reads CASSFLNSGARETQYF. The DNA for the CDR3 is TGTGCCAGCAGTTTCCTCAATAGCGGGGCCCGGGAGACCCAGTACTTC.

The chain is built from TRBV27 and TRBJ2-7; D is undetermined. Germline V gene sequence: CDR1 MNHEY, CDR2 SMNVEV (reference sequence). The V end lost 3 bases, the J end lost 0 bases, and 12 bases lay between the germline ends. The CDR3 is 15 residues long. The CDR3 DNA is TGTGCCAGCAGTTTGGTAGCCGGGCCCTCCTACGAGCAGTACTTC. It codes for CASSLVAGPSYEQYF.

V usage is TRBV6-6 and J usage is TRBJ1-6; D call uncertain. CDR1 is MNHNY, CDR2 SVGAGI, per germline (reference sequence). V was cut by 2 bases and J by 8 bases, with 7 bases left in between. The CDR3 has 13 residues. The CDR3 DNA is TGTGCCAGCAGTTACATAGAAGATTCACCCCTCCACTTT. Encoded protein: CASSYIEDSPLHF.

This sequence joins TRBV27 and TRBJ2-3; TRBD2 matches at 9 bases. Per the germline V gene, CDR1 is MNHEY and CDR2 is SMNVEV (reference sequence). The CDR3 length is 17 residues. With 6 bases clipped from V and 1 base from J, the junction kept 11 bases outside the gene matches. CDR3 nucleotide sequence: TGTGCCAGCAGACCGGGACTAGCTCTTCGAGGCACAGATACGCAGTATTTT. Encoded protein: CASRPGLALRGTDTQYF.

This clone came up a few times. The chain carries TRBV29-1 and TRBJ2-3, with 9 bases identical to TRBD1. The CDR3 covers 14 residues. The V gene's germline CDR1 is SQVTM and CDR2 ANQGSEA. V gave up 5 bases and J gave up 4 bases; unmatched junction bases: 7. In DNA form, the CDR3 reads TGCAGCGTTCTTCCGGGACAGGGAGCAGATACGCAGTATTTT. Its protein is CSVLPGQGADTQYF.

This rearrangement joins TRBV29-1 to TRBJ1-1, with TRBD1 as a possible D gene (6 bases). CDR3 length: 18 residues. Germline V gene sequence: CDR1 SQVTM, CDR2 ANQGSEA. V dropped 8 bases and J dropped 0 bases, with 28 bases sitting between them. The CDR3: CSPTLLGQGSPMNTEAFF. The CDR3 DNA follows: TGCAGCCCGACCCTCCTCGGGCAGGGGAGCCCCATGAACACTGAAGCTTTCTTT.